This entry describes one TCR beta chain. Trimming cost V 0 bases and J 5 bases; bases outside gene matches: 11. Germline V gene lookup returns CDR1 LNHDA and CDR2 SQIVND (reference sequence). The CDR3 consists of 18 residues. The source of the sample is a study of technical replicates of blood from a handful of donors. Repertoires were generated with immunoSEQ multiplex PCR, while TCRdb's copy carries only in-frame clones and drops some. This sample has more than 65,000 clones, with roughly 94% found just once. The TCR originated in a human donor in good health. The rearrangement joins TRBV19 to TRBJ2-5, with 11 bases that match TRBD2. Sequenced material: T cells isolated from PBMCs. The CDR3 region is CASSIDIGGSGGVETQYF. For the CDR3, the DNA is TGTGCCAGTAGTATAGACATTGGGGGTAGCGGGGGGGTCGAGACCCAGTACTTC. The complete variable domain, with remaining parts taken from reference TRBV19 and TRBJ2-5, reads DGGITQSPKYLFRKEGQNVTLSCEQNLNHDAMYWYRQDPGQGLRLIYYSQIVNDFQKGDIAEGYSVSREKKESFPLTVTSAQKNPTAFYLCASSIDIGGSGGVETQYFGPGTRLLVL.